What follows describes a single T cell receptor beta chain. Its target is unknown. These data originate in a study of response to subunit inactivated influenza vaccine. Study outcomes and limitations: Authors suggested that a seasonal influenza vaccination recruits few new T cells each time.

TCRdb reprocessed the RT-PCR reads with MiXCR, giving one entry per CDR3 protein. The sample consists of hundreds of thousands of distinct CDR3 sequences, about a sixth of them appearing once. The CDR3 is made up of 12 amino acids. The V gene lost 7 bases and the J gene lost 1 base, with 10 bases spanning the gap. Germline values: CDR1 DFQATT, CDR2 SNEGSKA (reference sequence). The TCR comes from a man in his fifties who received an inactivated influenza vaccine. The V call is TRBV20-1, the J call TRBJ1-1, with D possibly TRBD1 on 6 matching bases. This specimen was PBMCs from blood, taken 11 to 12 days after vaccination. The CDR3 bases are TGCAGTGTCTCGGACAGGAACACTGAAGCTTTCTTT. It translates to CSVSDRNTEAFF.